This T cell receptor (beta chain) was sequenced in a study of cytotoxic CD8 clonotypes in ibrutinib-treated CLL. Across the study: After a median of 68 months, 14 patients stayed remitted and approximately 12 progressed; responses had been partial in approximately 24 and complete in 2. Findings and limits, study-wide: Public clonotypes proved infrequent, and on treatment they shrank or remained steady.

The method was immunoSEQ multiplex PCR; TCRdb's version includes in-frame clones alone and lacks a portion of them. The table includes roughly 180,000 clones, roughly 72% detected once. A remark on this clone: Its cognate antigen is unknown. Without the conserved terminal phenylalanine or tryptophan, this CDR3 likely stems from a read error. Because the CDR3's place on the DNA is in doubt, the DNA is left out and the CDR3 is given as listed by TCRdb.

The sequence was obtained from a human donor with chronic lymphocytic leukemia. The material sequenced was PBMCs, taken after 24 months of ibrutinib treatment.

This CDR3 reads CASSDILFL. The chain combines TRBV6-1 with TRBJ2-7; the D call in the table, TRBD2, was not verified against the DNA. In germline, CDR1 is MNHNS, CDR2 SASEGT. Inclusive of both ends, the CDR3 amounts to 9 amino acids.